The next 22 T cell receptor beta chains were all read from a single sample in a study of response to subunit inactivated influenza vaccine. A single record per CDR3 protein comes from TCRdb applying MiXCR to the RT-PCR reads. This sample carries hundreds of thousands of distinct CDR3 sequences, 13% to 15% of them seen once, and the ten largest clones take 7.5% to 8%. The sequenced sample was PBMCs from blood, obtained 14 days before vaccination. These receptors were obtained from a man aged 50-60 years who received an inactivated influenza vaccine.

The chain combines TRBV11-2 with TRBJ2-3; 7 nucleotides match TRBD2. The CDR3 length is 18 residues. V dropped 1 base and J dropped 1; count of bases not matched to a gene: 11. Germline loops: CDR1 SGHAT, CDR2 FQNNGV. CDR3 in DNA: TGTGCCAGCAGCTTAGTAAGCGGACTAGGAGTTGGCACAGATACGCAGTATTTT. Amino acid sequence: CASSLVSGLGVGTDTQYF.

The chain combines TRBV28 with TRBJ1-3; D possibly corresponds to TRBD1 (5 bases). CDR1 is MDHEN and CDR2 is SYDVKM in the germline V gene. This CDR3 has 17 residues. Trimming pared 3 bases from V and 4 bases from J, leaving 19 bases between. The CDR3 loop is CASSFRRLGTRGNTIYF. The CDR3 DNA reads as TGTGCCAGCAGTTTCAGGAGGTTAGGGACGAGGGGAAACACCATATATTTT.

This clonotype was seen more than once but under ten times. V and J are TRBV3-1 and TRBJ2-7, with D possibly called TRBD1 or TRBD2 (5 bases each). Germline CDR1 reads LGHDT; CDR2 reads YNNKEL (reference sequence). Deletions cut 4 bases from V and 0 bases from J, with 13 bases between. This CDR3 has 15 residues. Here the CDR3 reads CASSRKWDGSYEQYF. The CDR3, as DNA: TGTGCCAGCAGCCGCAAGTGGGACGGCTCCTACGAGCAGTACTTC.

This clonotype came up a few times. The chain is built from TRBV20-1 and TRBJ2-3; 9 bases align to TRBD2. Losses at the gene ends were 6 bases for V and 1 base for J; bases not matched to a gene: 11. Germline CDR1 reads DFQATT; CDR2 reads SNEGSKA (reference sequence). The CDR3 is made up of 16 amino acids. In nucleotides, the CDR3 is TGCAGTGCCCCCCGGGGGGCTAGCGGGGGCACAGATACGCAGTATTTT. Its protein product is CSAPRGASGGTDTQYF.

The chain joins TRBV4-2 to TRBJ2-3; D is unresolved. The CDR3 covers 14 residues. V shed 0 bases and J shed 5 bases, with 9 bases lying between them. The germline V gene has CDR1 LGHNA and CDR2 YNFKEQ. CDR3 nucleotide sequence: TGTGCCAGCAGCCAAGAACTACGGAGAGATACGCAGTATTTT. Protein sequence: CASSQELRRDTQYF.

Only a few counts were recorded for this clonotype. The chain has TRBV20-1 and TRBJ2-3; TRBD2 might be the D (7 bases). The germline V and J ends were trimmed by 1 base and 0 bases, with 11 bases remaining between them. The length of the CDR3 is 15 residues. Germline CDR1 and CDR2: DFQATT and SNEGSKA (reference sequence). In nucleotides, the CDR3 is TGCAGTGCTAGAGGGGGGGGCCGTAGCACAGATACGCAGTATTTT. It codes for CSARGGGRSTDTQYF.

The rearrangement uses TRBV20-1 and TRBJ1-2; 8 nucleotides line up with TRBD1. The CDR3 length is 14 residues. The germline V gene has CDR1 DFQATT and CDR2 SNEGSKA (reference sequence). V shed 2 bases, J shed 5 bases, and the junction held 7 bases outside the gene matches. This CDR3 is CSARPQGAGYGYTF. In DNA, the CDR3 is TGCAGTGCTAGACCGCAGGGGGCAGGGTATGGCTACACCTTC.

The chain links TRBV6-2 or TRBV6-3 to TRBJ2-1; 7 bases align to TRBD2. The CDR3 is 13 residues long. Germline CDR1 reads MNHEY; CDR2 reads SVGEGT. The junction had 6 bases not matched to a gene; V was cut back by 5 bases and J by 8 bases. The CDR3 sequence is CASSLVGGYEQFF. In DNA form, the CDR3 reads TGTGCCAGCAGTCTGGTCGGGGGGTATGAGCAGTTCTTC.

The chain has TRBV7-9 and TRBJ2-5; 8 bases agree with TRBD2. V trimming: 0 bases; J trimming: 5 bases; junction bases outside the gene matches: 5. Germline CDR1 is SEHNR and CDR2 is FQNEAQ (reference sequence). This CDR3 comprises 15 residues. CDR3 in amino acids: CASSLAVREGETQYF. For the CDR3, the DNA is TGTGCCAGCAGCTTAGCTGTCCGGGAGGGGGAGACCCAGTACTTC.

This clonotype turned up a few times. The rearrangement joins TRBV20-1 to TRBJ2-2; D possibly matches TRBD1 or TRBD2 (6 bases each). The germline V gene has CDR1 DFQATT and CDR2 SNEGSKA (reference sequence). The CDR3 loop spans 16 amino acids. V lost 1 base and J lost 3, with 15 bases in between. CDR3: CSARGVEGDHTGELFF. The CDR3 DNA follows: TGCAGTGCTAGAGGGGTGGAGGGGGATCACACCGGGGAGCTGTTTTTT.

At least ten counts were recorded for this clonotype. V usage is TRBV7-9 and J usage is TRBJ2-3; D remains ambiguous. Germline V lookup: CDR1 SEHNR, CDR2 FQNEAQ (reference sequence). The CDR3 spans 11 residues. Between the trimmed V and J ends, which lost 4 bases and 5 bases, there was a span of 4 bases. The CDR3 reads CASSYRDTQYF. The CDR3 DNA reads as TGTGCCAGCAGCTACCGAGATACGCAGTATTTT.

This clonotype was counted a few times. V gene TRBV2 combines with J gene TRBJ1-5, with 7 bases identical to TRBD1. The ends lost 1 base at V and 4 bases at J; junction bases unmatched: 1. The V gene's germline CDR1 is SNHLY and CDR2 FYNNEI. The CDR3 loop spans 14 amino acids. The CDR3 coding sequence is TGTGCCAGCAGTGAAGAGACAGGGAATCAGCCCCAGCATTTT. Translation: CASSEETGNQPQHF.

This clonotype was detected ten times or more. The gene calls are TRBV12-3 or TRBV12-4 and TRBJ2-1, with D tentatively TRBD2 (5 bases). Trimming shortened V by 5 bases and J by 10 bases, and 15 bases separated the two germline ends. The CDR3 length is 13 residues. In DNA, the CDR3 is TGTGCCAGCAGTCCCGAGGGAGCCGCCGAGCAGTTCTTC. Its translation is CASSPEGAAEQFF.

The chain couples TRBV7-9 to TRBJ2-2; 11 bases fit TRBD2. CDR3 length equals 15 residues. J was trimmed by 3 bases and V by 7 bases; bases with no gene match: 4. Germline CDR1 SEHNR, CDR2 FQNEAQ (reference sequence). The CDR3 spells CASILAGAYTGELFF. CDR3 nucleotides: TGTGCCAGCATACTAGCGGGAGCTTACACCGGGGAGCTGTTTTTT.

The chain employs TRBV6-5 and TRBJ2-1; D gene unclear. With 4 bases removed from V and 1 base from J, the gap between germline ends came to 14 bases. This CDR3 spans 16 amino acids. The germline gives CDR1 MNHEY, CDR2 SVGAGI. This CDR3 reads CASSSLAASSYNEQFF. The DNA of the CDR3 is TGTGCCAGCAGTTCACTCGCGGCTTCTTCCTACAATGAGCAGTTCTTC.

In its sample, this clonotype was seen a few times. The chain employs TRBV29-1 and TRBJ2-1, with 11 bases lining up with TRBD2. There are 14 residues in the CDR3. The germline gives CDR1 SQVTM, CDR2 ANQGSEA. The junction had 6 bases not matched to a gene; V was cut back by 6 bases and J by 5 bases. The CDR3 spells CSVSSGGPHNEQFF. The CDR3 coding sequence is TGCAGCGTATCTAGCGGGGGGCCGCACAATGAGCAGTTCTTC.

The chain's CDR3 is CASSEAGTANTGELFF. In DNA, the CDR3 is TGTGCCAGCAGCGAAGCCGGGACAGCGAACACCGGGGAGCTGTTTTTT. The rearrangement joins TRBV3-1 to TRBJ2-2; 7 nucleotides align to TRBD1. Germline V lookup: CDR1 LGHDT, CDR2 YNNKEL (reference sequence). This CDR3 contains 16 residues. The V gene end was trimmed by 5 bases and the J gene end by 0 bases; junction bases not matched to a gene: 6.

The chain has TRBV7-9 and TRBJ2-7; D may match TRBD1 or TRBD2 (5 bases each). The CDR3 consists of 14 residues. Germline CDR1 is SEHNR and CDR2 is FQNEAQ (reference sequence). V was trimmed by 1 base and J by 5 bases, leaving 12 bases between them. CDR3 amino acids: CASSLDTGLNEQYF. CDR3 bases: TGTGCCAGCAGCTTAGATACAGGACTCAACGAGCAGTACTTC. Supplemented by reference TRBV7-9 and TRBJ2-7, the full variable domain reads DTGVSQNPRHKITKRGQNVTFRCDPISEHNRLYWYRQTLGQGPEFLTYFQNEAQLEKSRLLSDRFSAERPKGSFSTLEIQRTEQGDSAMYLCASSLDTGLNEQYFGPGTRLTVT.

The sample holds a few counts of this clonotype. The chain carries TRBV7-2 and TRBJ2-7, with 8 bases lining up with TRBD2. The V gene's germline CDR1 is SGHTA and CDR2 FQGNSA. V dropped 5 bases and J dropped 4; count of bases not matched to a gene: 4. This CDR3 region has 13 residues. The CDR3 region is CASSPTSGYEQYF. CDR3 coding DNA: TGTGCCAGCAGCCCAACTAGCGGTTACGAGCAGTACTTC.

The chain carries TRBV6-2 or TRBV6-3 and TRBJ2-3, with 9 positions matching TRBD1. Trimming took 5 bases from V and 3 from J; bases not matched to a gene: 6. The CDR3 covers 15 residues. Germline assignment: CDR1 MNHEY and CDR2 SVGEGT. The DNA for the CDR3 is TGTGCCAGCAGTGCACGGGACAGGGTAACAGATACGCAGTATTTT. Protein sequence: CASSARDRVTDTQYF.

The chain couples TRBV18 to TRBJ1-1, with D uncertain. The V gene lost 4 bases and the J gene lost 5 bases, with 20 bases spanning the gap. The CDR3 is 16 amino acids. Germline loops: CDR1 KGHSH, CDR2 LQKENI. DNA for the CDR3: TGTGCCAGCTCACTTCTCGCGGGAGCCTTAGGGACTGAAGCTTTCTTT. Its protein is CASSLLAGALGTEAFF.

The CDR3 DNA reads as TGTGCCAGCACGGGAGTCGGGACAGGGGAATCCTATGGCTACACCTTC. It specifies CASTGVGTGESYGYTF. The rearrangement links TRBV6-1 to TRBJ1-2; 10 nucleotides align to TRBD1. The CDR3 is 16 amino acids. CDR1 MNHNS and CDR2 SASEGT come from the germline V gene. Trimming at V came to 7 bases and at J to 4 bases, leaving 12 bases not matched to a gene.